This T cell receptor beta chain was identified during a study of T cells in Graves' hyperthyroidism and ophthalmopathy. General observations from the study: Most thyroid-expanded clonotypes above 0.001 were also found in blood. Ophthalmopathy could be told apart from stable hyperthyroidism with a 13 V-J model.

At least ten counts were recorded for this clonotype. The antigen remains unidentified. Uncontrolled infection, other autoimmune disease, pregnancy or lactation barred patients from enrollment. Diagnoses rested on clinical symptoms, serum thyroxine and TRAb, thyroid ultrasound and orbital computed tomography. This CDR3 contains 15 residues. Trimming stripped 3 bases from V and 0 bases from J, with 11 bases between. The V gene's germline CDR1 is LGHDT and CDR2 YNNKEL (reference sequence). TCR beta CDR3 regions were amplified from RNA transcripts. First-round RT-PCR of the TCR CDR3 relied on the HTBI primer set. From the multiplex PCR reads, TCRdb called clonotypes with MiXCR, one entry per CDR3 protein. The table shows 530,000 or so distinct CDR3 sequences, with roughly a quarter occurring only once.

The receptor's source is a woman aged 30 to 39 with Graves' ophthalmopathy. Sequenced: blood. The V call is TRBV3-1, the J call TRBJ1-1; D perhaps matches TRBD1 (6 bases). The DNA for the CDR3 is TGTGCCAGCAGCCAGAGGACAGTCATGAACACTGAAGCTTTCTTT. This encodes CASSQRTVMNTEAFF.